Following are 4 T cell receptor beta chains from one sample sequenced in a study of immune aging and cytomegalovirus after organ transplant. Cells were captured in microwells, and libraries were made with BD Rhapsody targeted mRNA and AbSeq chemistry. TCRdb fed the single-cell sequencing reads into MiXCR, producing one record per CDR3 protein. The sample contains roughly 20,000 distinct CDR3 sequences, just over 35% of which appear only once. Their recognized antigens are unknown. Time point defined: five sample-tagged time points from pre-transplant (day -1) to day 368 post-transplant, pooled. The sample in question was CMV peptide-activated CD4+ and CD8+ T cells sorted from blood, obtained at five time points, pooled. Subset indicated: sorted CD8+CD137+ and CD4+CD154+ T cells after 11 to 13 h CMV IE-1 peptide stimulation. Every receptor here comes from a female donor who had a heart transplant and CMV viremia.

This clonotype was observed a few times. The chain joins TRBV21-1 to TRBJ1-1; TRBD1, the table's D call, lacks a check against the DNA. TRBV21-1 is described as a pseudogene. The CDR3 totals 11 residues. Here the CDR3 reads CASSPGTETLF. In DNA form, the CDR3 reads TGTGCCAGCAGCCCGGGGACTGAAACTCTCTTT.

This clonotype was detected only a few times. V usage is TRBV12-3 or TRBV12-4 and J usage is TRBJ2-3; 10 bases are shared with TRBD2. V trimming: 8 bases; J trimming: 5 bases; junction bases outside the gene matches: 10. The CDR3 is 15 amino acids. The CDR3 DNA reads TGTGCCAGCTGCCCTCTCGGACTAGCGGTAGATACGCAGTATTTT. Translating it yields CASCPLGLAVDTQYF.

Comment on this clonotype: A single base separates this from a much larger clone, so it may be a read error. The rearrangement links TRBV5-1 to TRBJ2-3; D remains ambiguous. The germline gives CDR1 SGHRS, CDR2 YFSETQ. CDR3 length: 15 amino acids. CDR3 DNA sequence: TGCGCCATCAGCATGACGCAAAGAAGCACAGAGACGCAGTATTTT. Encoded protein: CAISMTQRSTETQYF.

Concerning this clonotype: The germline gene is not matched at one end of the junction; a read error may be the cause. V is TRBV12-3 or TRBV12-4 and J is TRBJ1-2; unclear D gene. The CDR3 totals 14 residues. CDR3 coding DNA: TGTGCCAGCGGTTTTGCCGGGATTGTTGATGGCTACACCTTC. This encodes CASGFAGIVDGYTF.